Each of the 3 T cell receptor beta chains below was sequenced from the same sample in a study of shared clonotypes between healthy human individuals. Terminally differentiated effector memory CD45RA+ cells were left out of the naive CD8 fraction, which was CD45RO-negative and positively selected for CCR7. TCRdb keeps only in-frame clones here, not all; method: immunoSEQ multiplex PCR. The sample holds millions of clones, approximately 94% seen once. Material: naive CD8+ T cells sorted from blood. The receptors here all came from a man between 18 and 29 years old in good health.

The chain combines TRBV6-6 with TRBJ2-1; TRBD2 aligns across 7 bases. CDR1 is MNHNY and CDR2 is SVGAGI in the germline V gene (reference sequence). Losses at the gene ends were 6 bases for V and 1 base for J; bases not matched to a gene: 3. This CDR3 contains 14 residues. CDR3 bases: TGTGCCAGCAGCTGGGAGGGGTCCTACAATGAGCAGTTCTTC. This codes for CASSWEGSYNEQFF.

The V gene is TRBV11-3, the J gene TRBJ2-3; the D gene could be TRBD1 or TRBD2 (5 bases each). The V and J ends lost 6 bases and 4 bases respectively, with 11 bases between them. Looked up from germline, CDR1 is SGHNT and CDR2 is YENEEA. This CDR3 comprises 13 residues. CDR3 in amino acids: CASSFRGADTQYF. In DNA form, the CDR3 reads TGTGCCAGCAGTTTCCGGGGCGCAGATACGCAGTATTTT.

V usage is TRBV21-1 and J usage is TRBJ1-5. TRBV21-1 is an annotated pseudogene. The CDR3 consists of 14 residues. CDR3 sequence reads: CASSRSSVGQPQHF. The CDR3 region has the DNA TGTGCCAGCAGCCGCTCTTCGGTGGGTCAGCCCCAGCATTTT.